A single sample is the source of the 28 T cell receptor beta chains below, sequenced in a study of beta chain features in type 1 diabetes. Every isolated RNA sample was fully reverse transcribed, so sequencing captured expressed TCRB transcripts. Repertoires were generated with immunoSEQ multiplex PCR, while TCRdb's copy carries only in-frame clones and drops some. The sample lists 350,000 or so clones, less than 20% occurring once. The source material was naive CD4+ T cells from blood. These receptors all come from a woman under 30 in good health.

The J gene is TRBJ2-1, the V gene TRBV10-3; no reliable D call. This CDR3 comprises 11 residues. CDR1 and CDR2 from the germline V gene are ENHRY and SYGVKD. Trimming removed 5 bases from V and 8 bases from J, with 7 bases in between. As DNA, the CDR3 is TGTGCCATCAGTTGGGCTCATGAGCAGTTCTTC. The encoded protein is CAISWAHEQFF.

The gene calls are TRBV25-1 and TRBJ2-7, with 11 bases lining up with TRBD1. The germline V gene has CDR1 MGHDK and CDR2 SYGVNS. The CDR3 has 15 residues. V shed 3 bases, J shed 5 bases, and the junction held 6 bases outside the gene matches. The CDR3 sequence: CASSDTRTGGDEQYF. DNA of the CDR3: TGTGCCAGCAGTGATACCCGGACAGGGGGCGACGAGCAGTACTTC.

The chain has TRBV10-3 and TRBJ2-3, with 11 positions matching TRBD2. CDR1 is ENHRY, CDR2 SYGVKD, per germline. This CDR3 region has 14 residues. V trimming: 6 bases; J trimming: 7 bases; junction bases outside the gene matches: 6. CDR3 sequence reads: CAISQGTSGNTQYF. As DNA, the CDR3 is TGTGCCATCAGCCAAGGGACTAGCGGAAATACGCAGTATTTT.

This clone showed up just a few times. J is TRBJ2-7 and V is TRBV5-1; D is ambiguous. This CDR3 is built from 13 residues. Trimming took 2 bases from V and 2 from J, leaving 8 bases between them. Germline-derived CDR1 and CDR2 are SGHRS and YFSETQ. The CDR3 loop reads CASSFGQAYEQYF. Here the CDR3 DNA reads TGCGCCAGCAGCTTTGGCCAGGCCTACGAGCAGTACTTC. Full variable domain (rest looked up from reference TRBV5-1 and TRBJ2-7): KAGVTQTPRYLIKTRGQQVTLSCSPISGHRSVSWYQQTPGQGLQFLFEYFSETQRNKGNFPGRFSGRQFSNSRSEMNVSTLELGDSALYLCASSFGQAYEQYFGPGTRLTVT.

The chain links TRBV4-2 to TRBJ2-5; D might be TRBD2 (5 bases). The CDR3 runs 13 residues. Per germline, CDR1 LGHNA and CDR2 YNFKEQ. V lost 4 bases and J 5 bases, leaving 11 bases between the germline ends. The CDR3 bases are TGTGCCAGCAGCCTGAAGGAGGAGGAGACCCAGTACTTC. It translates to CASSLKEEETQYF.

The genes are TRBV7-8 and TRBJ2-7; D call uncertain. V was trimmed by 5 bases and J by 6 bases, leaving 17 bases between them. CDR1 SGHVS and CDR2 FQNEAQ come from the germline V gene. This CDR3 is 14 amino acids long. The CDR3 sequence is CASSPKLGSSEQYF. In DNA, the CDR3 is TGTGCCAGCAGCCCAAAGCTCGGATCTAGCGAGCAGTACTTC.

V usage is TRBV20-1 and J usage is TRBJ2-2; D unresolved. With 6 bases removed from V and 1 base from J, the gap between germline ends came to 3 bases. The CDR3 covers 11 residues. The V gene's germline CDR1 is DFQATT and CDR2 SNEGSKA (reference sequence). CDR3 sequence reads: CSARNTGELFF. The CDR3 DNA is TGCAGTGCCAGGAACACCGGGGAGCTGTTTTTT.

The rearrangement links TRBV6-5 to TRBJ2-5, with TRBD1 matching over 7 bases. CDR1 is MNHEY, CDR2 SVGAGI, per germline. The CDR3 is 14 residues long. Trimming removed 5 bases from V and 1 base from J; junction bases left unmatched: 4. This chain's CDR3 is CASSAQGPQETQYF. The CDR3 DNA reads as TGTGCCAGCAGTGCACAGGGGCCCCAAGAGACCCAGTACTTC.

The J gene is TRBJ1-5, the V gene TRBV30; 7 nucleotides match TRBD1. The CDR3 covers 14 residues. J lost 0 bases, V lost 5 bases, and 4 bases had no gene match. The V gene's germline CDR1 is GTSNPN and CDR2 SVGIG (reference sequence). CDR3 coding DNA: TGTGCCTGGGACAGGGTCGGTAGCAATCAGCCCCAGCATTTT. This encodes CAWDRVGSNQPQHF.

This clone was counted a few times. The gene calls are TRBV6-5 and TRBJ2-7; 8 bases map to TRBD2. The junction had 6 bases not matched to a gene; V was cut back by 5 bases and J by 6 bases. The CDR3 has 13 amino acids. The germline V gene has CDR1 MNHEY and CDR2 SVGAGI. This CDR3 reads CASSSGRGREQYF. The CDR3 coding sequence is TGTGCCAGCAGTAGCGGGAGAGGGCGCGAGCAGTACTTC.

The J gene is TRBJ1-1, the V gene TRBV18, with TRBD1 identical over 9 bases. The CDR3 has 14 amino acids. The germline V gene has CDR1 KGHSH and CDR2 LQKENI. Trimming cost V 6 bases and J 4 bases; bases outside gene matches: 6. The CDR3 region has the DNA TGTGCCAGCTCTCCCGGGACAGGGAGCACTGAAGCTTTCTTT. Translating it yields CASSPGTGSTEAFF.

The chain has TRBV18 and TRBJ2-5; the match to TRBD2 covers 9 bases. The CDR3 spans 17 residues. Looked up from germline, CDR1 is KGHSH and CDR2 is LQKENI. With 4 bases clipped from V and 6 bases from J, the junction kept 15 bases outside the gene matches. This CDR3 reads CASSQGGSSGIWKTQYF. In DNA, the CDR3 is TGTGCCAGCTCACAAGGAGGGTCTAGCGGGATTTGGAAGACCCAGTACTTC. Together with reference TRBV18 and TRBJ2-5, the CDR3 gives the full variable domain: NAGVMQNPRHLVRRRGQEARLRCSPMKGHSHVYWYRQLPEEGLKFMVYLQKENIIDESGMPKERFSAEFPKEGPSILRIQQVVRGDSAAYFCASSQGGSSGIWKTQYFGPGTRLLVL.

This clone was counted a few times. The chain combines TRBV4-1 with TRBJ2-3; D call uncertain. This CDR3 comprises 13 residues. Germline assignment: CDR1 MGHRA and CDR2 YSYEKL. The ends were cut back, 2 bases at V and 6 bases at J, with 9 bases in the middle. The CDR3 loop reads CASSQLATDTQYF. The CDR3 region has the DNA TGCGCCAGCAGCCAACTGGCCACGGATACGCAGTATTTT.

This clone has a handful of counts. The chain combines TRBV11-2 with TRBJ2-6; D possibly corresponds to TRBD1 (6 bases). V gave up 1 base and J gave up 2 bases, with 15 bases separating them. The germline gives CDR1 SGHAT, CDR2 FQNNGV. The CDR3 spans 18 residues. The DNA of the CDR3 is TGTGCCAGCAGCTTAGGTTTCAGGGGAGCCCCTGGGGCCAACGTCCTGACTTTC. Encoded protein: CASSLGFRGAPGANVLTF.

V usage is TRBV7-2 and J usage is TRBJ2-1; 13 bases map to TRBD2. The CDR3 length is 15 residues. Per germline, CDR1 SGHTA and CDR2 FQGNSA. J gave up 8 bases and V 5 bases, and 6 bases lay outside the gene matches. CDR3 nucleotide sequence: TGTGCCAGCAGCCCTACTAGCGGGGGGGCCTATGAGCAGTTCTTC. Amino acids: CASSPTSGGAYEQFF.

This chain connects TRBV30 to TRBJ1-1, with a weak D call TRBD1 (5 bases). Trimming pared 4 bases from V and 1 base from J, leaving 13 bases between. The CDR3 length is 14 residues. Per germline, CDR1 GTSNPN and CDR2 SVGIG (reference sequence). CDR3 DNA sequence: TGTGCCTGGACCCTGGACAACCCGAACACTGAAGCTTTCTTT. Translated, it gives CAWTLDNPNTEAFF.

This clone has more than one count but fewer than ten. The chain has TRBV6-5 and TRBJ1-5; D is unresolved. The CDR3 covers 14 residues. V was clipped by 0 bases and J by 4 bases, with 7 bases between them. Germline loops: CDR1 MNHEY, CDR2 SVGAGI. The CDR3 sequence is CASSYSYRNQPQHF. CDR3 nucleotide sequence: TGTGCCAGCAGTTACTCGTACAGAAATCAGCCCCAGCATTTT.

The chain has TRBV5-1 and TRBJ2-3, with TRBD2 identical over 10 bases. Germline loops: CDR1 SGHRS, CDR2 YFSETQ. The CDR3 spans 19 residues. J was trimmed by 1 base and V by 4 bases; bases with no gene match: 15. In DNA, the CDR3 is TGCGCCAGCAGCCCGGGGTACAGCGGGGGGGCCCTGGGCACAGATACGCAGTATTTT. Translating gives CASSPGYSGGALGTDTQYF.

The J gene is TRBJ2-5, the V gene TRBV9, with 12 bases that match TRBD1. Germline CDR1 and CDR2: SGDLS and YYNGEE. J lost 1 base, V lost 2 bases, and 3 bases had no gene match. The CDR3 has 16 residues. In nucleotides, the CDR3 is TGTGCCAGCAGCGTGGGACAGGGGGCAGCCCAAGAGACCCAGTACTTC. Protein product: CASSVGQGAAQETQYF.

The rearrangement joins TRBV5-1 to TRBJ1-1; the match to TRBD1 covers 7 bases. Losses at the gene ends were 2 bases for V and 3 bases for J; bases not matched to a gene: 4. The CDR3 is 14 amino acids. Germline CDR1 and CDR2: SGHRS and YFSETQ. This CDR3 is CASSFDRVDTEAFF. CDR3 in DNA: TGCGCCAGCAGCTTCGACAGGGTGGACACTGAAGCTTTCTTT.

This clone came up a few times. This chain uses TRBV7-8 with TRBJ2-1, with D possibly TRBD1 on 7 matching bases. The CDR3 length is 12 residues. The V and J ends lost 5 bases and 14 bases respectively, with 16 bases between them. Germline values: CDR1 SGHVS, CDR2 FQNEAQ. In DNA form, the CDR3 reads TGTGCCAGCAGCCCCAGCCCAGGGGGGAAGTTCTTC. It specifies CASSPSPGGKFF. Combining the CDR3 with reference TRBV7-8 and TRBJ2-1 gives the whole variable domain GAGVSQSPRYKVAKRGQDVALRCDPISGHVSLFWYQQALGQGPEFLTYFQNEAQLDKSGLPSDRFFAERPEGSVSTLKIQRTQQEDSAVYLCASSPSPGGKFFGPGTRLTVL.

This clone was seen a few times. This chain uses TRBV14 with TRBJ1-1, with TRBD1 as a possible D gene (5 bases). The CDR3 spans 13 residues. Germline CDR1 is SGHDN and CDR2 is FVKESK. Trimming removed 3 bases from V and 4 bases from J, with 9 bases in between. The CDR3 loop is CASSHWGGTEAFF. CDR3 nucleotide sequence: TGTGCCAGCAGCCACTGGGGGGGCACTGAAGCTTTCTTT.

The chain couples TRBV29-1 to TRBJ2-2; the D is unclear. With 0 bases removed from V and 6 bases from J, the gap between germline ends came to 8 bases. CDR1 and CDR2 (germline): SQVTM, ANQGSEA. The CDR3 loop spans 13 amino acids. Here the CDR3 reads CSVEDLSAGELFF. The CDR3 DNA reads TGCAGCGTTGAAGATCTCAGTGCCGGGGAGCTGTTTTTT.

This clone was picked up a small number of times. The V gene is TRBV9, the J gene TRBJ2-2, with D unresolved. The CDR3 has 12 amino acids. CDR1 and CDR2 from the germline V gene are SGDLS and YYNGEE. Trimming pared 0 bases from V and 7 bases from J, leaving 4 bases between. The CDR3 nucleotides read TGTGCCAGCAGCGTAGAATACGGGGAGCTGTTTTTT. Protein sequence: CASSVEYGELFF.

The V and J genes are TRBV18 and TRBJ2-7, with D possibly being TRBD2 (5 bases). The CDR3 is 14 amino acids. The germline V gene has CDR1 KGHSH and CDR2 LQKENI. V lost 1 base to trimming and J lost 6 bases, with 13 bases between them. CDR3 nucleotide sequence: TGTGCCAGCTCACCACTTACGACCGAGGGCGAGCAGTACTTC. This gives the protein CASSPLTTEGEQYF.

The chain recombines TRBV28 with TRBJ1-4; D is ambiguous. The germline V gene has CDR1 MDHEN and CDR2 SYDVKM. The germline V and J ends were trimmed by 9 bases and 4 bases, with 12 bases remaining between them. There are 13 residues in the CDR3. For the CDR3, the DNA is TGTGCCAGTATGGAGGGCGGTAATGAAAAACTGTTTTTT. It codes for CASMEGGNEKLFF.

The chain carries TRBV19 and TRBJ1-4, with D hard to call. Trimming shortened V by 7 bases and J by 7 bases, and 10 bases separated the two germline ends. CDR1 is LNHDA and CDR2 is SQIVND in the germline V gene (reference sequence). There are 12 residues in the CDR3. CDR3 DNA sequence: TGTGCCAGTACCGATCGACTTGAAAAACTGTTTTTT. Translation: CASTDRLEKLFF.

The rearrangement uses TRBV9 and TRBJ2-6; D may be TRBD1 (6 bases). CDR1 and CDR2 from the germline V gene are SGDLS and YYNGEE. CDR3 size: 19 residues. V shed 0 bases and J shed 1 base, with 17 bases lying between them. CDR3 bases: TGTGCCAGCAGCGTAGGTCTCACAGGGAAGGGATCTGGGGCCAACGTCCTGACTTTC. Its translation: CASSVGLTGKGSGANVLTF.